Listed here are 12 T cell receptor beta chains from one sample, sequenced in a study of shared clonotypes between healthy human individuals. The repertoire was sequenced with immunoSEQ multiplex PCR; TCRdb's copy has only in-frame clones and lacks some. Among over a million clones listed, roughly 96% were seen once. Sequencing was performed on naive CD4+ T cells sorted from blood. Noted subset: CD45RA+ positively selected. Receptor source: a young man in good health.

V is TRBV5-1 and J is TRBJ1-3; no firm D call. Per the germline V gene, CDR1 is SGHRS and CDR2 is YFSETQ. With 5 bases removed from V and 0 bases from J, the gap between germline ends came to 9 bases. There are 14 residues in the CDR3. The CDR3 sequence is CASRTGSSGNTIYF. CDR3 nucleotide sequence: TGCGCCAGCAGGACCGGCAGCTCTGGAAACACCATATATTTT.

CDR3 sequence reads: CASSLSTGGRPNEKLFF. Written as DNA, the CDR3 is TGTGCCAGCAGCCTTTCTACAGGGGGCAGGCCTAATGAAAAACTGTTTTTT. The rearrangement joins TRBV5-8 to TRBJ1-4, with 9 bases lining up with TRBD1. Looked up from germline, CDR1 is SGHTS and CDR2 is YDEGEE. V shed 4 bases, J shed 3 bases, and the junction held 10 bases outside the gene matches. The length of the CDR3 is 17 residues.

This clone showed up just once. The chain has TRBV30 and TRBJ2-1; a possible D gene is TRBD2 (6 bases). The V end was cut by 2 bases, the J end by 5 bases, with 16 bases between. This CDR3 has 15 amino acids. CDR1 GTSNPN and CDR2 SVGIG come from the germline V gene (reference sequence). In nucleotides, the CDR3 is TGTGCCTGGAGTACCAACTACCGGACTAACAATGAGCAGTTCTTC. Protein sequence: CAWSTNYRTNNEQFF.

The chain is built from TRBV5-1 and TRBJ2-3; no clear D gene. CDR1 SGHRS and CDR2 YFSETQ come from the germline V gene. The CDR3 has 14 residues. Trimming took 1 base from V and 2 from J, leaving 8 bases between them. The CDR3 sequence is CASSLWSLTDTQYF. The CDR3, as DNA: TGCGCCAGCAGCTTGTGGAGTCTCACAGATACGCAGTATTTT.

Only one count was recorded for this clone. The chain joins TRBV4-1 to TRBJ1-5; 10 nucleotides align to TRBD1. The CDR3 is made up of 17 amino acids. The V and J ends lost 3 bases and 7 bases, in that order; junction bases with no gene match: 12. The V gene's germline CDR1 is MGHRA and CDR2 YSYEKL. CDR3 protein: CASSHAPLGTGDQPQHF. CDR3 nucleotides: TGCGCCAGCAGCCACGCCCCTCTTGGGACAGGGGACCAGCCCCAGCATTTT.

This clone was seen just once. This chain links TRBV28 with TRBJ1-1; weak D call: TRBD1 (5 bases). CDR1 MDHEN and CDR2 SYDVKM come from the germline V gene. Trimming removed 3 bases at V and 4 bases at J, with 9 bases between. CDR3 size: 13 residues. The CDR3 DNA reads as TGTGCCAGCAGTTTTCAAGGGGTCACTGAAGCTTTCTTT. As protein: CASSFQGVTEAFF.

The chain carries TRBV15 and TRBJ1-1; D uncertain. This CDR3 comprises 14 residues. With 1 base removed from V and 1 base from J, the gap between germline ends came to 7 bases. CDR1 is LNHNV, CDR2 YYDKDF, per germline (reference sequence). This chain's CDR3 is CATSRVPSNTEAFF. The CDR3 bases are TGTGCCACCAGCAGAGTTCCGTCGAACACTGAAGCTTTCTTT. Together with reference TRBV15 and TRBJ1-1, the CDR3 gives the full variable domain: DAMVIQNPRYQVTQFGKPVTLSCSQTLNHNVMYWYQQKSSQAPKLLFHYYDKDFNNEADTPDNFQSRRPNTSFCFLDIRSPGLGDTAMYLCATSRVPSNTEAFFGQGTRLTVV.

This chain links TRBV5-1 with TRBJ2-3; 8 bases agree with TRBD1. Germline CDR1 and CDR2: SGHRS and YFSETQ. This CDR3 region has 17 residues. Trimming at V came to 4 bases and at J to 3 bases, leaving 13 bases not matched to a gene. The CDR3 spells CASSPVIGQGTTDTQYF. The CDR3 nucleotides are TGCGCCAGCAGCCCGGTTATTGGACAGGGTACTACAGATACGCAGTATTTT.

The V gene is TRBV30, the J gene TRBJ2-1, with D possibly TRBD2 on 7 matching bases. Trimming removed 5 bases at V and 7 bases at J, with 24 bases between. This CDR3 contains 16 residues. The germline V gene encodes CDR1 GTSNPN and CDR2 SVGIG (reference sequence). CDR3 in amino acids: CAWANRAGATINEQFF. The CDR3 nucleotides read TGTGCCTGGGCGAATAGGGCGGGGGCTACAATTAATGAGCAGTTCTTC. Full variable domain (outside the CDR3, taken from reference TRBV30 and TRBJ2-1): SQTIHQWPATLVQPVGSPLSLECTVEGTSNPNLYWYRQAAGRGLQLLFYSVGIGQISSEVPQNLSASRPQDRQFILSSKKLLLSDSGFYLCAWANRAGATINEQFFGPGTRLTVL.

The chain joins TRBV28 to TRBJ1-1, with no clear D. CDR1 and CDR2 (germline): MDHEN, SYDVKM. The CDR3 is 15 residues long. V lost 5 bases, J lost 2 bases, and 15 bases lay in between. DNA of the CDR3: TGTGCCAGCAGTCTTGCCGGATGGACCAACACTGAAGCTTTCTTT. This sequence encodes CASSLAGWTNTEAFF. Full variable domain (remainder filled in from reference TRBV28 and TRBJ1-1): DVKVTQSSRYLVKRTGEKVFLECVQDMDHENMFWYRQDPGLGLRLIYFSYDVKMKEKGDIPEGYSVSREKKERFSLILESASTNQTSMYLCASSLAGWTNTEAFFGQGTRLTVV.

The chain links TRBV14 to TRBJ2-1; D remains unclear. The ends were cut back, 5 bases at V and 6 bases at J, with 5 bases in the middle. Looked up from germline, CDR1 is SGHDN and CDR2 is FVKESK. The CDR3 is 11 amino acids. DNA of the CDR3: TGTGCCAGCAGCACTCTCAATGAGCAGTTCTTC. This translates into CASSTLNEQFF.

This chain connects TRBV5-4 to TRBJ2-7; either TRBD1 or TRBD2 may fit D (10 bases each). CDR1 and CDR2 (germline): SGHNT, YYREEE (reference sequence). This CDR3 is built from 19 residues. V was shortened by 5 bases and J by 1 base, with 28 bases between the two germline ends. The CDR3 bases are TGTGCCAGCAGGCGGACAGGGGGTGGTCTAGCGGGAGTGTCCTACGAGCAGTACTTC. Translated, it gives CASRRTGGGLAGVSYEQYF.